Below, 24 T cell receptor beta chains from the same sample are listed, as sequenced in a study of resident and recirculating memory T cells in vitiligo. The protocol was immunoSEQ multiplex PCR, while the TCRdb copy is restricted to in-frame clones and leaves out a portion. This sample has tens of thousands of clones; roughly 90% occur once, and the top ten carry around 4.6%. Material for sequencing was blood. Receptors were obtained from a male donor with vitiligo.

This clone occurred once. CDR3 amino acids: CASSAQWNTEAFF. The DNA for the CDR3 is TGTGCCAGCAGTGCCCAATGGAACACTGAAGCTTTCTTT. This rearrangement joins TRBV6-1 to TRBJ1-1; D gene unclear. Trimming took off 4 bases at V and 1 base at J, with 7 bases between the two ends. Germline V gene data show CDR1 as MNHNS and CDR2 as SASEGT. This CDR3 has 13 amino acids.

The chain joins TRBV7-3 to TRBJ2-2; 15 bases map to TRBD2. Per the germline V gene, CDR1 is SGHTA and CDR2 is FQGTGA. This CDR3 spans 15 amino acids. V gave up 4 bases and J gave up 7 bases; unmatched junction bases: 1. CDR3 loop: CASSWTSGGDGELFF. CDR3 in DNA: TGTGCCAGCAGCTGGACTAGCGGGGGGGACGGGGAGCTGTTTTTT.

J is TRBJ2-5 and V is TRBV7-2, with 13 bases aligning to TRBD2. With 5 bases clipped from V and 5 bases from J, the junction kept 8 bases outside the gene matches. The germline V gene has CDR1 SGHTA and CDR2 FQGNSA. This CDR3 comprises 16 residues. CDR3 sequence: CASSPPGLAGPETQYF. CDR3 DNA sequence: TGTGCCAGCAGCCCCCCGGGACTAGCGGGGCCGGAGACCCAGTACTTC. The complete variable domain, with remaining parts taken from reference TRBV7-2 and TRBJ2-5, reads GAGVSQSPSNKVTEKGKDVELRCDPISGHTALYWYRQSLGQGLEFLIYFQGNSAPDKSGLPSDRFSAERTGGSVSTLTIQRTQQEDSAVYLCASSPPGLAGPETQYFGPGTRLLVL.

V usage is TRBV7-8 and J usage is TRBJ1-4, with D perhaps TRBD1 (5 bases). Germline V gene lookup returns CDR1 SGHVS and CDR2 FQNEAQ. V was pared by 5 bases and J by 3 bases, with 10 bases between. The CDR3 has 14 amino acids. Here the CDR3 reads CASSPPGANEKLFF. The CDR3 DNA follows: TGTGCCAGCAGCCCCCCGGGGGCTAATGAAAAACTGTTTTTT.

Here the CDR3 DNA reads TGTGCCAGTAGTATAGATTTTGGGGGGACTGAAGCTTTCTTT. It encodes CASSIDFGGTEAFF. The chain employs TRBV19 and TRBJ1-1, with D perhaps TRBD1 (5 bases). CDR3 length: 14 amino acids. V gave up 0 bases and J gave up 5 bases, with 10 bases separating them. Germline CDR1 reads LNHDA; CDR2 reads SQIVND (reference sequence).

This chain connects TRBV5-1 to TRBJ1-5, with 10 bases that match TRBD1. The CDR3 consists of 13 residues. V dropped 5 bases and J dropped 7; count of bases not matched to a gene: 3. Germline loops: CDR1 SGHRS, CDR2 YFSETQ. The CDR3 here is CASSSDRGQPQHF. The CDR3 bases are TGCGCCAGCAGTTCGGACAGGGGGCAGCCCCAGCATTTT.

The CDR3 is CASSLEAGQTRGYTF. The CDR3 DNA reads as TGTGCCAGCAGCTTGGAGGCAGGACAGACGAGGGGCTACACCTTC. The gene calls are TRBV5-4 and TRBJ1-2, with D possibly matching TRBD1 (6 bases). The CDR3 length is 15 residues. CDR1 and CDR2 (germline): SGHNT, YYREEE (reference sequence). The V end lost 0 bases, the J end lost 8 bases, and 17 bases lay between the germline ends.

The chain links TRBV5-1 to TRBJ2-7, with D possibly TRBD1 on 6 matching bases. V dropped 4 bases and J dropped 1 base, with 12 bases sitting between them. This CDR3 has 14 amino acids. Germline CDR1 and CDR2: SGHRS and YFSETQ. The CDR3 here is CASSLGGTSYEQYF. Written as DNA, the CDR3 is TGCGCCAGCAGCCTTGGGGGCACTTCCTACGAGCAGTACTTC.

The rearrangement uses TRBV28 and TRBJ2-4, with 7 bases that match TRBD2. The CDR3 spans 19 residues. Germline lookup yields CDR1 MDHEN and CDR2 SYDVKM. Trimming cost V 2 bases and J 3 bases; bases outside gene matches: 16. The CDR3 sequence is CASSLAGGIVSLGKNIQYF. The CDR3 DNA follows: TGTGCCAGCAGTTTAGCCGGGGGGATAGTCTCATTGGGCAAAAACATTCAGTACTTC.

The chain is built from TRBV4-3 and TRBJ1-4; possible D gene TRBD1, 6 bases. The V gene lost 4 bases and the J gene lost 5 bases, with 23 bases spanning the gap. CDR1 is LGHNA, CDR2 YSLEER, per germline. The CDR3 length is 18 residues. The CDR3 DNA is TGCGCCAGCAGCCCCAATGACACAGGGTCGAGTGTAAATGAAAAACTGTTTTTT. It yields the protein CASSPNDTGSSVNEKLFF.

This chain uses TRBV6-5 with TRBJ2-7; no firm D call. CDR1 is MNHEY, CDR2 SVGAGI, per germline. V dropped 0 bases and J dropped 0 bases, with 6 bases sitting between them. This CDR3 is built from 14 residues. In nucleotides, the CDR3 is TGTGCCAGCAGTTACTCTTCGAGCTCCTACGAGCAGTACTTC. Translation: CASSYSSSSYEQYF.

V usage is TRBV9 and J usage is TRBJ1-3, with 7 nucleotides matching TRBD1. The CDR3 sequence is 17 residues long. V lost 2 bases, J lost 4 bases, and 12 bases stayed unmatched. Germline-derived CDR1 and CDR2 are SGDLS and YYNGEE. The CDR3 is CASSVAPGQSYGNTIYF. The CDR3 DNA reads as TGTGCCAGCAGCGTCGCCCCGGGACAGAGTTACGGAAACACCATATATTTT. The whole variable domain, filled in from reference TRBV9 and TRBJ1-3, reads DSGVTQTPKHLITATGQRVTLRCSPRSGDLSVYWYQQSLDQGLQFLIQYYNGEERAKGNILERFSAQQFPDLHSELNLSSLELGDSALYFCASSVAPGQSYGNTIYFGEGSWLTVV.

This rearrangement joins TRBV28 to TRBJ1-5; 7 bases align to TRBD1. The V and J ends lost 8 bases and 6 bases, in that order; junction bases with no gene match: 7. Germline V gives CDR1 MDHEN, CDR2 SYDVKM. This CDR3 is 13 amino acids long. The CDR3 loop reads CASEYRGGQPQHF. CDR3 in DNA: TGTGCCAGCGAATACAGGGGAGGTCAGCCCCAGCATTTT.

The V call is TRBV23-1, the J call TRBJ1-2; no firm D call. TRBV23-1 is treated as an ORF (open reading frame) with a function not yet certain. V dropped 6 bases and J dropped 9 bases, with 8 bases sitting between them. The CDR3 totals 10 residues. CDR3 amino acids: CASSPDCYTF. The CDR3 DNA reads as TGCGCCAGCAGCCCCGACTGCTACACCTTC.

The chain is built from TRBV9 and TRBJ2-7; tentative D call: TRBD1 (6 bases). With 3 bases removed from V and 4 bases from J, the gap between germline ends came to 8 bases. CDR1 SGDLS and CDR2 YYNGEE come from the germline V gene. The CDR3 extends over 12 amino acids. Here the CDR3 reads CASSGQGYEQYF. The CDR3 DNA reads TGTGCCAGCAGCGGCCAGGGGTACGAGCAGTACTTC. Looking up the rest from reference TRBV9 and TRBJ2-7 gives the full variable domain: DSGVTQTPKHLITATGQRVTLRCSPRSGDLSVYWYQQSLDQGLQFLIQYYNGEERAKGNILERFSAQQFPDLHSELNLSSLELGDSALYFCASSGQGYEQYFGPGTRLTVT.

This clone has just a few counts. This chain links TRBV7-2 with TRBJ2-7; D is perhaps TRBD2 (6 bases). This CDR3 region has 16 residues. V lost 1 base and J lost 5, with 18 bases in between. Germline values: CDR1 SGHTA, CDR2 FQGNSA. CDR3 bases: TGTGCCAGCAGCTTAGAGGGTGGGAGGTTGGGCCACGAGCAGTACTTC. It yields the protein CASSLEGGRLGHEQYF.

The rearrangement links TRBV7-2 to TRBJ1-1, with 8 bases lining up with TRBD1. V trimming: 2 bases; J trimming: 4 bases; junction bases outside the gene matches: 3. Per the germline V gene, CDR1 is SGHTA and CDR2 is FQGNSA. This CDR3 is built from 14 residues. DNA for the CDR3: TGTGCCAGCAGCTTAAACAGGGGGAGCACTGAAGCTTTCTTT. Translation: CASSLNRGSTEAFF.

The V gene is TRBV5-1, the J gene TRBJ2-1; 10 positions match TRBD2. V shed 0 bases, J shed 8 bases, and the junction held 2 bases outside the gene matches. CDR3 length: 14 amino acids. Germline V CDR1 and CDR2: SGHRS, YFSETQ. CDR3 nucleotide sequence: TGCGCCAGCAGCTTGGTCCTAGCGGGGGATGAGCAGTTCTTC. Translating gives CASSLVLAGDEQFF.

The rearrangement joins TRBV2 to TRBJ2-7; 7 nucleotides match TRBD1. Germline V lookup: CDR1 SNHLY, CDR2 FYNNEI. After removal of 8 bases from V and 0 bases from J, the junction contained 1 base not matched to a gene. The CDR3 covers 12 residues. Here the CDR3 DNA reads TGTGCCAGCGGGACAGACTCCTACGAGCAGTACTTC. Amino acids: CASGTDSYEQYF.

The V and J genes are TRBV7-9 and TRBJ1-3, with 7 positions matching TRBD1. This CDR3 has 15 amino acids. Germline V gives CDR1 SEHNR, CDR2 FQNEAQ (reference sequence). Trimming removed 0 bases from V and 4 bases from J; junction bases left unmatched: 3. CDR3 sequence: CASSLATGYGNTIYF. CDR3 bases: TGTGCCAGCAGCTTAGCGACAGGGTACGGAAACACCATATATTTT.

The rearrangement uses TRBV7-2 and TRBJ1-6; 8 nucleotides agree with TRBD1. V lost 4 bases to trimming and J lost 3 bases; unmatched junction nucleotides: 5. Looked up from germline, CDR1 is SGHTA and CDR2 is FQGNSA. The CDR3 spans 16 residues. CDR3 loop: CASSSGQGGYNSPLHF. CDR3 nucleotides: TGTGCCAGCAGCTCCGGACAGGGAGGCTATAATTCACCCCTCCACTTT.

V and J are TRBV15 and TRBJ2-7, with D maybe TRBD2 (7 bases). This CDR3 contains 19 residues. V was clipped by 0 bases and J by 5 bases, with 26 bases between them. Germline CDR1 is LNHNV and CDR2 is YYDKDF (reference sequence). The CDR3: CATSRDIGSLGGPIDEQYF. CDR3 sequence (DNA): TGTGCCACCAGCAGAGATATCGGAAGTTTGGGGGGGCCTATAGACGAGCAGTACTTC.

The rearrangement links TRBV7-2 to TRBJ2-1; maybe TRBD1 (6 bases). CDR3 length: 15 residues. Trimming removed 3 bases at V and 4 bases at J, with 13 bases between. The germline CDR1 and CDR2 sequences are SGHTA and FQGNSA. This CDR3 reads CASSFYIDRYNEQFF. The CDR3 bases are TGTGCCAGCAGCTTTTACATTGACAGGTACAATGAGCAGTTCTTC.

The chain joins TRBV7-2 to TRBJ2-7; D is perhaps TRBD1 (5 bases). V was pared by 3 bases and J by 3 bases, with 15 bases between. The germline gives CDR1 SGHTA, CDR2 FQGNSA. The CDR3 totals 15 residues. The CDR3 bases are TGTGCCAGCAGCTTTCTCCGACAGCCTATCTACGAGCAGTACTTC. It translates to CASSFLRQPIYEQYF.